This T cell receptor (beta chain) was sequenced for a study of cytomegalovirus exposure and HLA in healthy donors. Use of 60 Vbeta and 13 Jbeta primers characterized the PCR. Clones were read by immunoSEQ multiplex PCR, and TCRdb kept only the in-frame ones, dropping some. The sample carries about 59,000 clones, about four fifths recorded once. V was pared by 3 bases and J by 2 bases, with 11 bases between. Germline-derived CDR1 and CDR2 are MNHNY and SVGAGI (reference sequence). The CDR3 totals 14 residues. Sequenced material: PBMCs. This sequence originates from a man aged 30-40 years in good health and CMV-seropositive. This chain joins TRBV6-6 and TRBJ2-7; D may be TRBD2 (7 bases). The CDR3 loop reads CASSYGEGAYEQYF. CDR3 sequence (DNA): TGTGCCAGCAGTTATGGGGAGGGGGCCTACGAGCAGTACTTC.